This TCR beta chain stems from a study of CD8+ T cells in alopecia areata. As for the study in general: The drug, tofacitinib, lasted 6 to 18 months, followed by 6 months off drug.

This clone was seen a handful of times. Its target is unknown. Collected material from alopecia areata patients comprised lesional scalp punch biopsies and peripheral blood. It was cDNA, reverse transcribed from extracted RNA, that served as the sequencing template. TCRdb's table, derived via immunoSEQ multiplex PCR, lists solely in-frame clones and lacks some. The repertoire consists of roughly 130,000 clones, with about 57% occurring once and the leading ten covering less than 5.5%. Broader study findings: Resident alphabeta T-cell populations of normal skin are likewise subject to sequencing in scalp samples.

CDR1 and CDR2 from the germline V gene are SQVTM and ANQGSEA. The CDR3 spans 14 residues. Trimming took 7 bases from V and 8 from J, leaving 21 bases between them. Material: CD4+ T cells sorted from blood, obtained at week 0. The V call is TRBV29-1, the J call TRBJ2-1; D possibly corresponds to TRBD2 (7 bases). This receptor was obtained from a human donor with alopecia areata. The CDR3 reads CSGRSGGGAYEQFF. The CDR3 DNA follows: TGCAGCGGGCGAAGTGGAGGGGGGGCATATGAGCAGTTCTTC.